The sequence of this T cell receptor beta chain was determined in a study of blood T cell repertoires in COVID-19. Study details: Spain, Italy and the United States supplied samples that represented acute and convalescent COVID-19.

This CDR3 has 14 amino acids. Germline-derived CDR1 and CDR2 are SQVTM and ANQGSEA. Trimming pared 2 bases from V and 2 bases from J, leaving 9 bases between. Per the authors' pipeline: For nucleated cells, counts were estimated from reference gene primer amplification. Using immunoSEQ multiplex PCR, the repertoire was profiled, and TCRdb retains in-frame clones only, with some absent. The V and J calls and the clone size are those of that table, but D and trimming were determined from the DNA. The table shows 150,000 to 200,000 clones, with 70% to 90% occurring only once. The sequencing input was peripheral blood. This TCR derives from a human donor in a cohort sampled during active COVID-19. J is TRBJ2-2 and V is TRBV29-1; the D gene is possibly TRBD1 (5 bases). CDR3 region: CSVEWGHNTGELFF. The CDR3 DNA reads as TGCAGCGTTGAATGGGGCCATAACACCGGGGAGCTGTTTTTT.